This T cell receptor beta chain came from a study of blood T cell repertoires in COVID-19 (dated by TCRdb to the early 2020s). The study in broad terms: Samples from collaborators originated in the United States, Italy and Spain and spanned both the acute and convalescent phases of COVID-19. The material from the prospective study consisted of cDNA or gDNA derived from T cells, B-cell-depleted T cells, or PBMCs. Deeply sampled blood TCRbeta repertoires from subjects exposed to, actively infected with, or recovered from COVID-19 were included in the dataset. The repertoires were released in a freely available public database meant as a resource for research on the immune response to SARS-CoV-2. The samples were drawn from two sources: the first 160 participants of the ongoing ImmuneRACE study, and fewer than 1,500 subjects contributed by 6 global collaborators. The sample metadata nearly always contained a de-identified subject ID, COVID-19 status, age in years and sex. Where available, HLA class I and class II types were taken from metadata supplied by the sample provider and were not determined by assay-based typing. Broader findings and caveats from the paper: How much clinical and demographic metadata was included differed by source and by participant, and the metadata was provided uncurated.

The immunoSEQ Assay, a bias-controlled multiplex PCR, was used to amplify TCRbeta CDR3 regions from genomic DNA. The paper's processing steps were these. The number of nucleated cells in each sample was estimated by amplification of reference gene primers within the assay. Sequence reads were collapsed and filtered to measure the absolute abundance of every unique TCRbeta CDR3 rearrangement. Productive Simpson clonality was computed per sample as the square root of Simpson's diversity index over productive rearrangements. As stored in TCRdb, this immuneACCESS dataset retains in-frame rearrangements with V and J assigned. A fraction of the clones does not appear; measured against another copy, unresolved V genes explain less than half of the discrepancy, and the remainder lacks a known reason. Clone size and V and J calls were adopted from that table, with D and trimming inferred from the DNA. This sample holds some 170,000 clones; 75% to 80% were observed only once. Clones ranked in the top ten supply about 26% of the sample.

The CDR3 runs 16 residues from the cysteine to the phenylalanine. Solely the CDR3 DNA is kept, with 48 bases framed from the first base. The junction shows trimming of 3 bases on V and 0 bases on J, plus 13 bases between the germline ends. The germline V gene encodes CDR1 LNHDA and CDR2 SQIVND (reference sequence). This clone was seen a handful of times. No antigen is known for it. Base qualities are not provided; no much larger clone lies one nucleotide away. Each collaborating institution followed its own protocols to collect whole blood in K2EDTA tubes. For TCRbeta analysis, collaborator samples were shipped as frozen whole blood, as isolated PBMCs, or as DNA extracted from either sample type.

This clonotype originated in a woman aged 70-85 years with acute or convalescent COVID-19. The rearranged segments are TRBV19 and TRBJ2-3; the D segment could be TRBD1, given 5 matching bases. The specimen was peripheral blood. The nucleotide sequence is given as TGTGCCAGTAGTATGTGGGGCGGAACTAGCACAGATACGCAGTATTTT. This yields the protein CASSMWGGTSTDTQYF. The CDR3, completed at both ends by the reference TRBV19 and TRBJ2-3 genes, gives the full variable domain DGGITQSPKYLFRKEGQNVTLSCEQNLNHDAMYWYRQDPGQGLRLIYYSQIVNDFQKGDIAEGYSVSREKKESFPLTVTSAQKNPTAFYLCASSMWGGTSTDTQYFGPGTRLTVL.